Below are 16 T cell receptor beta chains sequenced from a single sample in a study of human T cells and chemical hapten exposure. TCRdb independently ran MiXCR on the RACE reads; one entry per CDR3 protein. Of some 81,000 distinct CDR3 sequences in the sample, 11% were seen once. This sample's time point: patch test 2, 6 weeks after DPC sensitization. Treatment meaning: therapeutic diphenylcyclopropenone sensitization with weekly scalp DPC. The sequencing here drew on whole blood, taken in connection with sensitization to the hapten diphenylcyclopropenone (DPC). These TCRs come from a man aged 18 to 30 with alopecia areata. Some clones in this sample may be carry-over from other donors' samples.

There are a few counts of this clonotype. V is TRBV7-3 and J is TRBJ2-1, with 8 bases identical to TRBD2. The CDR3 contains 17 residues. The germline V gene encodes CDR1 SGHTA and CDR2 FQGTGA. With 5 bases clipped from V and 4 bases from J, the junction kept 13 bases outside the gene matches. Here the CDR3 reads CASSPRGGQIYYNEQFF. The CDR3 DNA is TGTGCCAGCAGCCCCCGGGGGGGGCAGATCTATTACAATGAGCAGTTCTTC. Full variable domain (rest looked up from reference TRBV7-3 and TRBJ2-1): GAGVSQTPSNKVTEKGKYVELRCDPISGHTALYWYRQSLGQGPEFLIYFQGTGAADDSGLPNDRFFAVRPEGSVSTLKIQRTERGDSAVYLCASSPRGGQIYYNEQFFGPGTRLTVL.

This clonotype appeared many times. The rearrangement links TRBV9 to TRBJ1-3; TRBD1 matches 9 bases. V was pared by 2 bases and J by 1 base, with 7 bases of the junction left unmatched. CDR1 SGDLS and CDR2 YYNGEE come from the germline V gene. The CDR3 has 17 residues. The CDR3 region is CASSVNPGTGSGNTIYF. Written as DNA, the CDR3 is TGTGCCAGCAGCGTCAATCCCGGGACAGGGTCTGGAAACACCATATATTTT.

The chain employs TRBV7-2 and TRBJ1-2, with unresolved D. The CDR3 is made up of 13 amino acids. Germline V CDR1 and CDR2: SGHTA, FQGNSA. Trimming stripped 3 bases from V and 3 bases from J, with 8 bases between. The CDR3 DNA sequence: TGTGCCAGCAGCTTGCCGGCAGACTATGGCTACACCTTC. Protein: CASSLPADYGYTF.

This chain connects TRBV12-3 or TRBV12-4 to TRBJ2-2, with TRBD1 identical over 7 bases. Unmatched junction bases numbered 10, after V lost 3 bases and J lost 3 bases. This CDR3 has 17 amino acids. The CDR3 coding sequence is TGTGCCAGCAGTTTGGGGGTCGACAGGGTGGACACCGGGGAGCTGTTTTTT. Residues: CASSLGVDRVDTGELFF.

This clonotype was detected many times. The J gene is TRBJ2-3, the V gene TRBV12-5; D unclear. Germline assignment: CDR1 LGHNT and CDR2 FRNRAP. The CDR3 consists of 13 residues. Trimming removed 6 bases at V and 0 bases at J, with 7 bases between. As DNA, the CDR3 is TGTGCTAGTGGGACTGGCAGCACAGATACGCAGTATTTT. This translates into CASGTGSTDTQYF.

This rearrangement joins TRBV5-1 to TRBJ1-5, with a weak D call TRBD1 (5 bases). V shed 0 bases and J shed 4 bases, with 8 bases lying between them. The CDR3 loop spans 14 amino acids. Germline lookup yields CDR1 SGHRS and CDR2 YFSETQ. CDR3 residues: CASSLEGPNQPQHF. The CDR3 DNA is TGCGCCAGCAGCTTGGAGGGGCCTAATCAGCCCCAGCATTTT.

The V call is TRBV4-3, the J call TRBJ2-1; 11 bases map to TRBD2. CDR1 and CDR2 (germline): LGHNA, YSLEER. V was clipped by 4 bases and J by 9 bases; unmatched bases: 5. The CDR3 has 14 residues. Written as DNA, the CDR3 is TGCGCCAGCAGCCTGCTAGCGGGGGGCGGTGAGCAGTTCTTC. It yields the protein CASSLLAGGGEQFF.

This clonotype has more than one count but fewer than ten. The chain carries TRBV7-2 and TRBJ2-2; possible D gene TRBD1, 6 bases. The V gene's germline CDR1 is SGHTA and CDR2 FQGNSA. The V and J ends lost 5 bases and 6 bases respectively, with 19 bases between them. The length of the CDR3 is 16 residues. CDR3 coding DNA: TGTGCCAGCAGCCACCGCAGGGGCGTTCTCGCCGGGGAGCTGTTTTTT. Translated, it gives CASSHRRGVLAGELFF.

This clonotype occurred many times. V gene TRBV6-2 or TRBV6-3 combines with J gene TRBJ2-7, with TRBD2 as a possible D gene (5 bases). The V gene's germline CDR1 is MNHEY and CDR2 SVGEGT. The germline V and J ends were trimmed by 5 bases and 0 bases, with 11 bases remaining between them. The CDR3 is 14 residues long. The CDR3 nucleotides read TGTGCCAGCAGTACGGACGGAGGCTCCTACGAGCAGTACGTC. Translating it yields CASSTDGGSYEQYV.

As to this clonotype: One end of the junction is discordant with germline, which a read error may explain. The rearrangement joins TRBV3-1 to TRBJ1-3; D gene uncertain. The CDR3 loop spans 15 amino acids. The germline gives CDR1 LGHDT, CDR2 YNNKEL (reference sequence). The chain's CDR3 is CASSQEYVVRKTIYF. CDR3 sequence (DNA): TGTGCCAGCAGCCAAGAATACGTTGTCAGAAAAACCATATATTTT.

The table lists this clonotype with a few counts. This chain links TRBV5-5 with TRBJ1-2; D unresolved. Germline V gene sequence: CDR1 SGHKS, CDR2 YYEKEE (reference sequence). The CDR3 loop spans 15 amino acids. The ends were cut back, 0 bases at V and 2 bases at J, with 11 bases in the middle. The CDR3 DNA reads as TGTGCCAGCAGCTTGGCCGCTGTAGGGAACTATGGCTACACCTTC. Translating it yields CASSLAAVGNYGYTF.

This clonotype has a count of ten or more. The V call is TRBV7-3, the J call TRBJ2-1, with D possibly TRBD1 on 5 matching bases. CDR1 SGHTA and CDR2 FQGTGA come from the germline V gene. The CDR3 covers 14 residues. V was clipped by 3 bases and J by 5 bases, with 11 bases between them. DNA of the CDR3: TGTGCCAGCAGCTTGGCAGGGCGGAACAATGAGCAGTTCTTC. As protein: CASSLAGRNNEQFF.

The rearrangement uses TRBV12-3 or TRBV12-4 and TRBJ1-6, with 9 bases that match TRBD1. V lost 5 bases to trimming and J lost 7 bases; unmatched junction nucleotides: 3. This CDR3 is built from 14 residues. The CDR3 sequence is CASSRTGGNSPLHF. The CDR3 DNA reads as TGTGCCAGCAGTAGAACAGGGGGCAATTCACCCCTCCACTTT.

In this sample, this clonotype turned up a few times. The chain combines TRBV2 with TRBJ1-4, with TRBD1 matching 9 bases. The CDR3 is 14 residues long. Trimming took 7 bases from V and 4 from J; bases not matched to a gene: 4. Germline V gives CDR1 SNHLY, CDR2 FYNNEI. CDR3 protein: CASKPTGGNEKLFF. The CDR3 region has the DNA TGTGCCAGCAAACCGACAGGGGGTAATGAAAAACTGTTTTTT.

The chain has TRBV20-1 and TRBJ1-2; TRBD1 matches at 8 bases. Germline V gives CDR1 DFQATT, CDR2 SNEGSKA (reference sequence). The CDR3 totals 14 residues. The ends lost 5 bases at V and 6 bases at J; junction bases unmatched: 11. CDR3 sequence: CSAGTPDRANGYTF. The DNA for the CDR3 is TGCAGTGCTGGAACCCCGGACAGGGCGAATGGCTACACCTTC.

The chain combines TRBV28 with TRBJ1-5; no clear D. The V and J ends lost 3 bases and 7 bases respectively, with 7 bases between them. CDR1 and CDR2 (germline): MDHEN, SYDVKM. The CDR3 extends over 12 amino acids. The CDR3 region is CASSFPRQPQHF. In DNA, the CDR3 is TGTGCCAGCAGTTTTCCCAGACAGCCCCAGCATTTT. Based on the CDR3 plus reference TRBV28 and TRBJ1-5, the full variable domain is DVKVTQSSRYLVKRTGEKVFLECVQDMDHENMFWYRQDPGLGLRLIYFSYDVKMKEKGDIPEGYSVSREKKERFSLILESASTNQTSMYLCASSFPRQPQHFGDGTRLSIL.